The 5 T cell receptor beta chains presented below share a single source sample, sequenced in a study of T cells in localized non-small cell lung cancer. Profiled with immunoSEQ multiplex PCR; TCRdb holds only in-frame clones, not every one. The table has over 1,500 clones, approximately 32% seen once. Sequencing was performed on lung tumor tissue, taken before any cancer treatment. The receptors shown here come from a female donor of 60 years or more with stage I squamous cell lung carcinoma.

The CDR3 region is CASSAHRVGTEAFF. Here the CDR3 DNA reads TGTGCCAGCAGCGCGCACAGGGTAGGGACTGAAGCTTTCTTT. The J gene is TRBJ1-1, the V gene TRBV9; TRBD1 might be the D (6 bases). Trimming took off 3 bases at V and 5 bases at J, with 14 bases between the two ends. Germline CDR1 SGDLS, CDR2 YYNGEE. The CDR3 runs 14 residues. The variable domain in full, with the rest retrieved from reference TRBV9 and TRBJ1-1, is DSGVTQTPKHLITATGQRVTLRCSPRSGDLSVYWYQQSLDQGLQFLIQYYNGEERAKGNILERFSAQQFPDLHSELNLSSLELGDSALYFCASSAHRVGTEAFFGQGTRLTVV.

The chain combines TRBV29-1 with TRBJ2-7, with D perhaps matching TRBD2 (6 bases). Germline lookup yields CDR1 SQVTM and CDR2 ANQGSEA. Trimming cost V 5 bases and J 1 base, with 12 bases left between them. The CDR3 spans 13 residues. The CDR3 DNA is TGCAGCGTTTTCCCGGAGGGGTCCTACGAGCAGTACTTC. Protein: CSVFPEGSYEQYF.

This chain uses TRBV9 with TRBJ1-1; weak D call: TRBD1 (6 bases). Per germline, CDR1 SGDLS and CDR2 YYNGEE. This CDR3 has 16 residues. V lost 5 bases, J lost 3 bases, and 20 bases lay in between. The CDR3 spells CASSLAPGAFDTEAFF. The DNA for the CDR3 is TGTGCCAGCAGTCTCGCCCCAGGGGCTTTCGACACTGAAGCTTTCTTT.

The rearrangement links TRBV9 to TRBJ1-2; D gene uncertain. V was clipped by 1 base and J by 1 base, with 11 bases between them. The germline V gene encodes CDR1 SGDLS and CDR2 YYNGEE. The CDR3 sequence is 15 residues long. The CDR3 region has the DNA TGTGCCAGCAGCGTAACGTACGGGTTTAACTATGGCTACACCTTC. Its translation: CASSVTYGFNYGYTF.

The V gene is TRBV28, the J gene TRBJ2-7; TRBD1 or TRBD2 may be the D gene (5 bases each). V lost 2 bases, J lost 5 bases, and 13 bases lay in between. The CDR3 has 14 residues. Germline V gives CDR1 MDHEN, CDR2 SYDVKM. CDR3 protein: CASSLEVGDHEQYF. The CDR3 DNA is TGTGCCAGCAGTTTAGAGGTGGGGGACCACGAGCAGTACTTC. Filled out from reference TRBV28 and TRBJ2-7, the complete variable domain reads DVKVTQSSRYLVKRTGEKVFLECVQDMDHENMFWYRQDPGLGLRLIYFSYDVKMKEKGDIPEGYSVSREKKERFSLILESASTNQTSMYLCASSLEVGDHEQYFGPGTRLTVT.